This T cell receptor (beta chain) is drawn from a study of blood T cell repertoires in COVID-19. The wider study: Spain, Italy and the United States supplied samples that represented acute and convalescent COVID-19. PBMCs, B-cell-depleted T cells, or T cells provided the cDNA or gDNA that made up the material.

There are 21 residues in the CDR3. In the study's own analysis: Counts of nucleated cells, estimated from reference gene primer amplification, were obtained. Method: immunoSEQ multiplex PCR; TCRdb's copy keeps in-frame clones and lacks some. The V and J calls and clone size are taken from that table; D and trimming were inferred from the DNA. The profile covers about 160,000 clones, with approximately 88% appearing a single time and roughly 2.8% taken by the ten largest. This chain connects TRBV1 to TRBJ1-5; the tabulated D call, TRBD1, remains unverified against the DNA. TRBV1 counts as a pseudogene. The source of this sequence is a man in his fifties or sixties with acute or convalescent COVID-19. Source material: peripheral blood. CDR3 in amino acids: CTSSQPSFSGQPRFRNQPQHF. CDR3 DNA: TGCACCAGCAGCCAACCTTCATTCAGCGGACAGCCTAGATTTCGCAATCAGCCCCAGCATTTT.